This TCR beta chain is drawn from a study of cytomegalovirus exposure and HLA in healthy donors. The wider study: Assignment to the Caucasian-associated ancestry cluster applied to around four fifths of the approximately 420 genotyped donors. Study outcomes and limitations: Most TCR sequences showed up rarely, but some public TCRs showed up in many donors.

Samples came from healthy bone marrow donors. The CDR3 is made up of 13 amino acids. Germline V gene data show CDR1 as LNHDA and CDR2 as SQIVND (reference sequence). Germline trimming cut 5 bases from V and 4 bases from J; bases unmatched to any gene: 3. The primer mix had 60 Vbeta and 13 Jbeta primers. TCRdb's copy holds only in-frame clones and misses some; the assay was immunoSEQ multiplex PCR. The sample consists of about 150,000 clones, about 70% of them appearing once. This clone appeared a few times. Its antigen remains unknown. This same CDR3 is encoded by further DNA sequences in the sample. Sequenced input: PBMCs. The V gene is TRBV19, the J gene TRBJ1-2; 8 nucleotides agree with TRBD1. The TCR comes from a woman aged 60 to 75 in good health and CMV-seropositive. The CDR3 region is CASSPDRGYGYTF. For the CDR3, the DNA is TGTGCCAGTAGTCCTGACAGGGGCTATGGCTACACCTTC. Looking up the rest from reference TRBV19 and TRBJ1-2 gives the full variable domain: DGGITQSPKYLFRKEGQNVTLSCEQNLNHDAMYWYRQDPGQGLRLIYYSQIVNDFQKGDIAEGYSVSREKKESFPLTVTSAQKNPTAFYLCASSPDRGYGYTFGSGTRLTVV.